This T cell receptor (beta chain) was obtained from a study of T cell responses to AZD1222 COVID-19 vaccine. Findings and limits, study-wide: Following two doses of AZD1222, Spike-specific TCR breadth and depth rose.

About this clone itself: The target antigen is unknown.

Produced via immunoSEQ multiplex PCR; TCRdb's table is partial and in-frame only. The sample holds more than 85,000 clones; 88% are singletons and the top ten take about 2.3%. From germline, CDR1 is SNHLY and CDR2 FYNNEI. The CDR3 is made up of 13 amino acids. V gave up 6 bases and J gave up 4 bases, with 9 bases separating them. The TCR sequence derives from an adult in good health. Sequencing was performed on peripheral blood, taken on day 0 of AZD1222 vaccination. The chain has TRBV2 and TRBJ2-2; D uncertain. The CDR3: CASSLGGTGELFF. The CDR3, as DNA: TGTGCCAGCAGCCTAGGTGGCACCGGGGAGCTGTTTTTT.